The subject of this entry is one T cell receptor beta chain. The antigen remains unidentified. This CDR3 contains 15 residues. V dropped 1 base and J dropped 2 bases, with 9 bases sitting between them. The germline V gene encodes CDR1 LNHDA and CDR2 SQIVND (reference sequence). Produced via immunoSEQ multiplex PCR; TCRdb's table is partial and in-frame only. Of about 47,000 clones in the sample, roughly three quarters are singletons; the top ten hold 16%. The entry originates in a study of T cells in tumors after PD-1 blockade. Study-wide results and limits: Some novel exhausted tumor clones appeared in pre-treatment blood, suggesting peripheral recruitment.

The chain couples TRBV19 to TRBJ2-1; D may be TRBD1 (6 bases). Sequencing was performed on PBMCs, taken before anti-PD-1 treatment. The receptor was derived from a human donor with basal cell carcinoma. CDR3 in DNA: TGTGCCAGTAGTATAGGCCAGGGGACCTACAATGAGCAGTTCTTC. Translating gives CASSIGQGTYNEQFF.